This T cell receptor (beta chain) was obtained from a study of T cell changes during pregnancy in multiple sclerosis. In germline, CDR1 is SGHVS, CDR2 FNYEAQ. This CDR3 is 16 amino acids long. Trimming took off 0 bases at V and 3 bases at J, with 12 bases between the two ends. TCRdb's table, derived via immunoSEQ multiplex PCR, lists solely in-frame clones and lacks some. The table shows tens of thousands of clones, with approximately 92% occurring only once. This clone came up once. Sequenced here: peripheral blood, sampled in the first trimester of pregnancy. The TCR sequence derives from a female donor with multiple sclerosis, enrolled in a pregnancy study. This sequence joins TRBV7-6 and TRBJ1-3; TRBD1 might be the D (5 bases). The CDR3 DNA reads as TGTGCCAGCAGCTTAGCGGGGCCGAAGAGTGGAAACACCATATATTTT. This sequence encodes CASSLAGPKSGNTIYF.